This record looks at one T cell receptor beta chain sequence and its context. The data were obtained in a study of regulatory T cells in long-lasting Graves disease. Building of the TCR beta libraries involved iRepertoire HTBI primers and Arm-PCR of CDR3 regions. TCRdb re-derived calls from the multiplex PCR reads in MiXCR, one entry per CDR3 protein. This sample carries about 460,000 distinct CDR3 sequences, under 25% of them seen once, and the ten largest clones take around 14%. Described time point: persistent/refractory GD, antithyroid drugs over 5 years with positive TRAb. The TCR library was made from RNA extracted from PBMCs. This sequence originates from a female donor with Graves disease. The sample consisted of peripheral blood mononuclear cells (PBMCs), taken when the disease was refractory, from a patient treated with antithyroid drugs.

This chain's CDR3 is CSVEIARLFQETQYF. In DNA form, the CDR3 reads TGCAGCGTTGAAATCGCCAGGCTTTTCCAAGAGACCCAGTACTTC. The chain couples TRBV29-1 to TRBJ2-5; D uncertain. CDR1 is SQVTM and CDR2 is ANQGSEA in the germline V gene. V dropped 2 bases and J dropped 1 base, with 14 bases sitting between them. The CDR3 is 15 amino acids. Looking up the rest from reference TRBV29-1 and TRBJ2-5 gives the full variable domain: SAVISQKPSRDICQRGTSLTIQCQVDSQVTMMFWYRQQPGQSLTLIATANQGSEATYESGFVIDKFPISRPNLTFSTLTVSNMSPEDSSIYLCSVEIARLFQETQYFGPGTRLLVL.